The rows below give T cell receptor beta chains drawn from one sample of a study of alternative splicing in chronic myeloid leukemia remission. TCRdb reprocessed the bulk RNA-seq reads and reports one entry per CDR3 protein, with no DNA. The specimen's table records some 99 distinct CDR3 sequences. The sequencing here drew on PBMCs or total blood leukocytes (not recorded which), taken at diagnosis. These receptor sequences come from an adult with chronic myeloid leukemia. Each CDR3 is given with its conserved first and last residue. The size entry is marked missing in some rows and otherwise reads once, few, many or a size class.

V gene	J gene	clone size	CDR3 protein
TRBV7-6	TRBJ2-1	.	CASSLVGSSGVYNEQFF
TRBV20-1	TRBJ1-1	.	CSARSGRGQEAFF
TRBV29-1	TRBJ2-7	.	CSVEPQQGYEQYF
TRBV20/OR9-2	TRBJ2-2	.	CSARTGHGELFF
TRBV6-1	TRBJ1-2	.	CASSDPQGYGYGYTF
TRBV19	TRBJ2-7	.	CASSRGRTGPTEQYF
TRBV19	TRBJ1-5	.	CASSTSGSYQPQHF
TRBV7-2	TRBJ2-7	.	CASSHHAEASEQYF
TRBV11-2	TRBJ2-2	.	CASSFENTGELFF
TRBV11-3	TRBJ2-1	.	CASSGGDEQFF
TRBV19	TRBJ1-1	.	CASRPTGTMNTEAFF
TRBV24/OR9-2	TRBJ1-5	.	CATSDDGNQPQHF
TRBV5-1	TRBJ2-2	.	CASSLTGGPNTGELFF
TRBV20-1	TRBJ2-1	.	CSARDYRDRAYNEQFF
TRBV11-2	TRBJ1-2	.	CASSLDYRGGYTF
TRBV4-3	TRBJ2-7	.	CASSQKAGADYEQYF
TRBV11-3	TRBJ2-2	.	CASSLDHPRGELFF
TRBV19	TRBJ1-2	.	CATRDRSYGYTF
TRBV19	TRBJ1-2	once	CASSKLPGTASGYGYTF
TRBV9	TRBJ2-2	.	CASSVEGYTGELFF
TRBV5-1	TRBJ2-6	.	CASSFEGTGANVLTF
TRBV5-1	TRBJ1-2	.	CASSLQGVDGYTF
TRBV3-2	TRBJ1-2	once	CASSPPGTGGFGYTF
TRBV18	TRBJ1-2	.	CASSLDTNYGYTF
TRBV12-3/TRBV12-4	TRBJ2-5	.	CASSPVPGPQYF
TRBV19	TRBJ2-3	.	CASSMHSTDTQYF
TRBV2	TRBJ2-3	.	CASSEGRGPDTQYF
TRBV19	TRBJ2-1	.	CASSISSRAPYNEQFF
TRBV27	TRBJ2-3	.	CASSLRARGTDTQYF
TRBV29-1	TRBJ1-1	.	CSVTGLTEAFF
TRBV7-2	TRBJ2-1	.	CASSFDSYNEQFF
TRBV28	TRBJ2-3	once	CASRPRGTAASTDTQYF
TRBV7-2	TRBJ1-5	.	CASSLVGQQNQPQHF
TRBV7-3	TRBJ2-5	.	CASSPTRTGRETQYF